Below are 19 T cell receptor beta chains sequenced from a single sample in a study of PD-1 blockade in classical Hodgkin lymphoma. This sample's time point: newly diagnosed, previously untreated cHL patient sample. Negative selection with magnetic separation was used to purify CD4+ T cells from thawed PBMCs. Profiled with immunoSEQ multiplex PCR; TCRdb holds only in-frame clones, not every one. This table holds about 32,000 clones, about 87% found once. Sample: CD4+ T cells from blood. The receptors shown here come from a human donor with classical Hodgkin lymphoma.

The sample holds one count of this clone. This CDR3 reads CASRSASYEQYV. The CDR3 nucleotides read TGTGCCAGCAGGAGTGCTAGCTACGAGCAGTACGTC. The chain links TRBV2 to TRBJ2-7; no clear D gene. This CDR3 region has 12 residues. Trimming stripped 6 bases from V and 3 bases from J, with 9 bases between. Per the germline V gene, CDR1 is SNHLY and CDR2 is FYNNEI.

The chain combines TRBV18 with TRBJ2-5; 7 bases agree with TRBD1. The CDR3 has 14 amino acids. Germline V gene sequence: CDR1 KGHSH, CDR2 LQKENI. The J segment lost 5 bases and the V segment lost 6 bases, leaving 9 bases of the junction unmatched. The CDR3 nucleotides are TGTGCCAGCTCGGGGGAGTTACAGGGGGAGACCCAGTACTTC. Protein product: CASSGELQGETQYF.

The chain is built from TRBV5-5 and TRBJ2-1, with D perhaps TRBD1 or TRBD2 (5 bases each). Germline CDR1 and CDR2: SGHKS and YYEKEE (reference sequence). There are 16 residues in the CDR3. The germline V and J ends were trimmed by 3 bases and 0 bases, with 13 bases remaining between them. The CDR3 coding sequence is TGTGCCAGCAGCTCCGGGACCCAGAGCTCCTACAATGAGCAGTTCTTC. Translated, it gives CASSSGTQSSYNEQFF.

The V and J genes are TRBV7-9 and TRBJ1-4; D is perhaps TRBD1 (5 bases). Germline CDR1 and CDR2: SEHNR and FQNEAQ (reference sequence). V was clipped by 5 bases and J by 2 bases, with 9 bases between them. CDR3 length: 14 residues. The CDR3 reads CASSLRGTNEKLFF. The DNA of the CDR3 is TGTGCCAGCAGCCTTAGGGGTACTAATGAAAAACTGTTTTTT.

The chain employs TRBV14 and TRBJ2-3; 10 bases agree with TRBD2. J gave up 1 base and V 3 bases, and 16 bases lay outside the gene matches. Per germline, CDR1 SGHDN and CDR2 FVKESK. The CDR3 runs 20 residues. The CDR3 protein is CASSQNKREGRGSGTDTQYF. The CDR3 region has the DNA TGTGCCAGCAGCCAGAATAAGCGGGAGGGCAGGGGGTCCGGCACAGATACGCAGTATTTT.

This sequence joins TRBV4-1 and TRBJ2-3; 11 bases agree with TRBD2. The germline V gene encodes CDR1 MGHRA and CDR2 YSYEKL. The length of the CDR3 is 16 residues. V lost 5 bases and J lost 0; bases outside the gene matches: 4. CDR3 loop: CASSIWTSGSTDTQYF. As DNA, the CDR3 is TGCGCCAGCAGCATATGGACTAGCGGGAGCACAGATACGCAGTATTTT.

This chain links TRBV2 with TRBJ1-4; D not certain. The germline gives CDR1 SNHLY, CDR2 FYNNEI. Trimming took 7 bases from V and 8 from J, leaving 11 bases between them. The CDR3 extends over 12 amino acids. This CDR3 is CASTGGGEKLFF. CDR3 coding DNA: TGTGCCAGCACTGGAGGTGGGGAAAAACTGTTTTTT.

This sequence joins TRBV2 and TRBJ1-1, with 7 positions matching TRBD1. CDR3 length equals 13 residues. The V segment lost 7 bases and the J segment 5 bases; nucleotides outside the gene matches: 7. Germline lookup yields CDR1 SNHLY and CDR2 FYNNEI. This CDR3 is CASITTGWTEAFF. In DNA, the CDR3 is TGTGCCAGCATAACGACAGGGTGGACTGAAGCTTTCTTT.

The chain recombines TRBV2 with TRBJ2-3; D is undetermined. This CDR3 contains 12 residues. Germline CDR1 and CDR2: SNHLY and FYNNEI. V was pared by 5 bases and J by 4 bases, with 7 bases between. In DNA, the CDR3 is TGTGCCAGCAGTTTGATGGCAGATACGCAGTATTTT. Translation gives CASSLMADTQYF.

The chain links TRBV18 to TRBJ2-4; 11 bases map to TRBD1. This CDR3 is built from 16 residues. Germline-derived CDR1 and CDR2 are KGHSH and LQKENI. V trimming: 1 base; J trimming: 8 bases; junction bases outside the gene matches: 7. This chain's CDR3 is CASSPRDAGQGDIQYF. Here the CDR3 DNA reads TGTGCCAGCTCACCACGTGATGCGGGACAGGGGGACATTCAGTACTTC.

This clone is a singleton in its sample. CDR3 loop: CASSLARNQPQHF. The CDR3 DNA reads TGTGCCAGCAGCTTAGCTCGTAATCAGCCCCAGCATTTT. The chain is built from TRBV7-6 and TRBJ1-5; D is uncertain. The CDR3 totals 13 residues. The germline CDR1 and CDR2 sequences are SGHVS and FNYEAQ. V lost 0 bases and J 4 bases, leaving 4 bases between the germline ends.

The chain has TRBV10-3 and TRBJ2-7, with D hard to call. The CDR3 extends over 13 amino acids. CDR1 and CDR2 from the germline V gene are ENHRY and SYGVKD. V was cut by 7 bases and J by 3 bases, with 13 bases left in between. In DNA form, the CDR3 reads TGTGCCATCAACCCGAGACGGAACTACGAGCAGTACGTC. This codes for CAINPRRNYEQYV.

This clone has a single count. This chain connects TRBV7-9 to TRBJ1-1, with D maybe TRBD1 (6 bases). The CDR3 runs 16 residues. Germline CDR1 SEHNR, CDR2 FQNEAQ (reference sequence). Trimming removed 4 bases from V and 0 bases from J, with 15 bases in between. CDR3 DNA sequence: TGTGCCAGCAGCTGGCAGGACAGCTTTATGAACACTGAAGCTTTCTTT. Translation: CASSWQDSFMNTEAFF. The complete variable domain, with remaining parts taken from reference TRBV7-9 and TRBJ1-1, reads DTGVSQNPRHKITKRGQNVTFRCDPISEHNRLYWYRQTLGQGPEFLTYFQNEAQLEKSRLLSDRFSAERPKGSFSTLEIQRTEQGDSAMYLCASSWQDSFMNTEAFFGQGTRLTVV.

The chain has TRBV28 and TRBJ2-1; the D gene is possibly TRBD2 (5 bases). Germline CDR1 MDHEN, CDR2 SYDVKM. The CDR3 runs to 16 residues. V was pared by 2 bases and J by 0 bases, with 11 bases between. CDR3 sequence reads: CASSLRPGNSYNEQFF. CDR3 in DNA: TGTGCCAGCAGTTTACGCCCGGGGAACTCCTACAATGAGCAGTTCTTC.

The V and J genes are TRBV19 and TRBJ1-2, with 7 bases aligning to TRBD1. CDR3 length: 16 amino acids. Germline V CDR1 and CDR2: LNHDA, SQIVND (reference sequence). Trimming at V came to 3 bases and at J to 7 bases, leaving 14 bases not matched to a gene. CDR3 nucleotide sequence: TGTGCCAGTAGTATCCCCCAGGGGGGAGCCCAATCTGGCTACACCTTC. It is translated as CASSIPQGGAQSGYTF.

The gene calls are TRBV2 and TRBJ2-3; a weak D match, TRBD1 (6 bases). V lost 7 bases and J lost 2, with 10 bases in between. Germline CDR1 and CDR2: SNHLY and FYNNEI. The length of the CDR3 is 13 residues. The CDR3 is CASTWTVTDTQYF. CDR3 in DNA: TGTGCCAGCACCTGGACAGTCACAGATACGCAGTATTTT.

The CDR3 sequence is CASSKGVYFSGANVLTF. The CDR3 DNA sequence: TGTGCCAGCTCAAAGGGGGTGTACTTCTCTGGGGCCAACGTCCTGACTTTC. The V gene is TRBV18, the J gene TRBJ2-6; possibly TRBD1 for D (6 bases). V shed 5 bases and J shed 0 bases, with 14 bases lying between them. The CDR3 contains 17 residues. Per germline, CDR1 KGHSH and CDR2 LQKENI.

The chain has TRBV7-2 and TRBJ2-5; D is undetermined. From germline, CDR1 is SGHTA and CDR2 FQGNSA. V lost 2 bases to trimming and J lost 9 bases, with 13 bases between them. The CDR3 consists of 13 residues. The CDR3 here is CASSLNPVEAQYF. The CDR3 DNA follows: TGTGCCAGCAGCTTAAATCCCGTCGAGGCCCAGTACTTC.

This chain joins TRBV29-1 and TRBJ1-4; 7 bases agree with TRBD1. The J segment lost 6 bases and the V segment lost 6 bases, leaving 1 base of the junction unmatched. CDR1 and CDR2 (germline): SQVTM, ANQGSEA. This CDR3 comprises 11 residues. The CDR3 spells CSVGTDEKLFF. The CDR3 DNA reads as TGCAGCGTCGGGACAGATGAAAAACTGTTTTTT.